This entry features one TCR beta chain sequence. This clone was seen only a few times. Its antigen is unknown. Base qualities are not recorded, but no much larger clone differs from it by a single base. This entry comes from a study of blood T cell repertoires in COVID-19 (dated by TCRdb to 2018 to 2020). Regarding the research as a whole: The collaborator samples originated in the United States, Italy and Spain and spanned the acute and convalescent phases of COVID-19. Deeply sampled blood TCRbeta repertoires from subjects exposed to, actively infected with, or recovered from COVID-19 were included in the dataset. Samples came from the ongoing ImmuneRACE study (first 160 participants) plus 1,254 subjects from 6 global collaborators. The prospective study material was composed of cDNA or gDNA derived from T cells, B-cell-depleted T cells, or PBMCs. HLA class I and class II types, where available, came from metadata supplied by the sample provider rather than from assay-based typing. Sample metadata almost always included a de-identified subject ID, COVID-19 status, age in years and sex. The repertoires were released in a freely available public database meant as a resource for research on the immune response to SARS-CoV-2. Summary of the overall study and its limitations: The quantity of clinical and demographic metadata differed by source and by participant and was supplied without curation.

Whole blood was collected in K2EDTA tubes by collaborating institutions according to the institutions' own protocols. For TCRbeta analysis, collaborator samples were shipped as frozen whole blood, as isolated PBMCs, or as DNA extracted from either sample type. Measured from the cysteine to the phenylalanine, the CDR3 is 12 residues long. Just the 36-base CDR3 DNA is kept, in frame starting at base 1. Between the V and J ends, shortened by 5 bases and 11 bases respectively, the junction contains 12 bases. According to the germline V gene (reference sequence), CDR1 reads MNHEY and CDR2 reads SMNVEV. TCRbeta CDR3 regions were amplified from genomic DNA using the immunoSEQ Assay, a bias-controlled multiplex PCR. Per the source publication's procedure: The number of nucleated cells in each sample was estimated by amplification of reference gene primers within the assay. To quantify the absolute abundance of each unique TCRbeta CDR3 rearrangement, sequence reads were collapsed and filtered. Productive Simpson clonality was computed per sample as the square root of Simpson's diversity index over productive rearrangements. TCRdb limited this immuneACCESS table to in-frame rearrangements with V and J called. A share of clones is missing; checked studies link under half to unresolved V genes, and the rest is unexplained. V, J and clone size are taken as reported in that table, and D and trimming were inferred from the DNA itself. The sample contains some 82,000 clones, around 82% of them found a single time. The top ten hold about 42% of the sample.

The chain links TRBV27 with TRBJ1-4; confidence is insufficient to name the D gene. The sequencing sample was made of peripheral blood. This sequence originates from a man at least 80 years old with active or convalescent COVID-19. In nucleotide form, the sequence is TGTGCCAGCAGTCCAACCTCGGGGAAACTGTTTTTT. It translates as CASSPTSGKLFF. When the CDR3 is completed using the reference TRBV27 and TRBJ1-4 genes on either side, the full variable domain is EAQVTQNPRYLITVTGKKLTVTCSQNMNHEYMSWYRQDPGLGLRQIYYSMNVEVTDKGDVPEGYKVSRKEKRNFPLILESPSPNQTSLYFCASSPTSGKLFFGSGTQLSVL.